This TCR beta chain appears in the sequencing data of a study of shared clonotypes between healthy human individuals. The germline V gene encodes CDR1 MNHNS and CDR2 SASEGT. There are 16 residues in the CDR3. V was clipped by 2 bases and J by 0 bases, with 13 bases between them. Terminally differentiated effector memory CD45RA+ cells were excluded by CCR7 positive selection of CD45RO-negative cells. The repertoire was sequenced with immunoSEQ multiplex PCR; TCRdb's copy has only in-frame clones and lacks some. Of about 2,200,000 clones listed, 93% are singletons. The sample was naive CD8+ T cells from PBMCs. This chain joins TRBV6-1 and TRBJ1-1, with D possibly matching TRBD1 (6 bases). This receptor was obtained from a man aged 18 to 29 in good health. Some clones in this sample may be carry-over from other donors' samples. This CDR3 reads CASSERTDHMNTEAFF. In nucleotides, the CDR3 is TGTGCCAGCAGTGAAAGGACAGACCATATGAACACTGAAGCTTTCTTT.